This TCR beta chain was identified during a study of blood T cell repertoires in COVID-19. Assay used: immunoSEQ multiplex PCR; TCRdb lists only in-frame clones, some missing. The table lists about 50,000 clones, 75% to 90% of them singletons, with 2.1% in the top ten. Trimming at V came to 5 bases and at J to 7 bases, leaving 7 bases not matched to a gene. The CDR3 extends over 16 amino acids. CDR1 SGHVS and CDR2 FQNEAQ come from the germline V gene. The origin of this receptor is a woman aged 80 or over with COVID-19, enrolled during active disease. Sequenced: peripheral blood. V and J are TRBV7-8 and TRBJ2-1, with TRBD2 identical over 14 bases. The CDR3 spells CASSAGTSGGRNEQFF. In nucleotides, the CDR3 is TGTGCCAGCAGCGCGGGGACTAGCGGGGGAAGGAATGAGCAGTTCTTC. The entire variable domain, with the rest obtained from reference TRBV7-8 and TRBJ2-1, is as follows: GAGVSQSPRYKVAKRGQDVALRCDPISGHVSLFWYQQALGQGPEFLTYFQNEAQLDKSGLPSDRFFAERPEGSVSTLKIQRTQQEDSAVYLCASSAGTSGGRNEQFFGPGTRLTVL.